This entry lists 3 T cell receptor beta chains sequenced from one sample in a study of T-cell reconstitution after alpha-beta-depleted transplantation in children. The TCRbeta library incorporated unique molecular identifiers. TCRdb re-analysed the PCR reads in MiXCR, keeping a single row per CDR3 protein. Among fewer than 750,000 distinct CDR3 sequences listed, over 20% were seen once. The sequencing here drew on PBMCs, taken before TCRalphabeta/CD19-depleted stem cell transplant. The receptors stem from a boy under two years old with Wiskott-Aldrich syndrome, due to receive a stem cell transplant.

A word on this clonotype: The CDR3 does not close with the conserved phenylalanine or tryptophan, likely indicating a read error. The DNA is left out, because the CDR3 cannot be placed on it with certainty; the CDR3 is given as TCRdb lists it. The chain links TRBV2 to TRBJ2-3; no check of the table's D call, TRBD2, against the DNA was made. CDR1 and CDR2 (germline): SNHLY, FYNNEI. 11 amino acids form the CDR3, both terminal residues included. CDR3 sequence reads: CASSEITTGPL.

The rearrangement uses TRBV5-1 and TRBJ2-1, with 14 nucleotides matching TRBD2. Germline CDR1 SGHRS, CDR2 YFSETQ. CDR3 length equals 16 residues. The trim removed 4 bases at V and 5 bases at J, leaving 5 bases unmatched. CDR3 region: CASSKGLAGVDNEQFF. CDR3 nucleotides: TGCGCCAGCAGCAAGGGACTAGCGGGAGTCGACAATGAGCAGTTCTTC.

In its sample, this clonotype was seen a few times. V usage is TRBV6-1 and J usage is TRBJ2-1; 11 nucleotides align to TRBD2. This CDR3 comprises 15 residues. Trimming took 6 bases from V and 6 from J; bases not matched to a gene: 7. In germline, CDR1 is MNHNS, CDR2 SASEGT. In nucleotides, the CDR3 is TGTGCCAGCAGGGGAGGACTAGCGGGCATCAATGAGCAGTTCTTC. It yields the protein CASRGGLAGINEQFF.